Here is one T cell receptor (beta chain) with its context. Only in-frame clones appear in the TCRdb table, and some are missing; sequencing was by immunoSEQ multiplex PCR. The sample gives 10,000 or so clones, 90% of which show up once; around 10% is in the top ten. The sample belongs to a study of blood T cell repertoires in COVID-19. The J segment lost 4 bases and the V segment lost 3 bases, leaving 3 bases of the junction unmatched. The germline V gene encodes CDR1 SGHAT and CDR2 FQNNGV. CDR3 size: 15 residues. Source material: peripheral blood. This chain uses TRBV11-2 with TRBJ2-1; 10 bases match TRBD2. The TCR originated in a human donor in a cohort sampled during active COVID-19. The CDR3 coding sequence is TGTGCCAGCAGCTTTAGCGGGGGGCCTTACAATGAGCAGTTCTTC. As protein: CASSFSGGPYNEQFF.